The present TCR beta chain was sequenced within a study of shared clonotypes between healthy human individuals. Using approximately 200 ng DNA, around 30,000 T cell genomes, the sorted-subset replicate PCRs were run. Assay used: immunoSEQ multiplex PCR; TCRdb lists only in-frame clones, some missing. The sample carries approximately 700,000 clones, roughly 73% recorded once. Study-level results: Sampling included only blood; tissue repertoires likely differ.

A split of CD4+ cells into CD45RA+ naive and CD45RA-negative memory subsets was performed. The CDR3 is 17 residues long. This clone has a single count. Its antigen is undetermined. This receptor was identified in a woman in her twenties or thirties in good health. V gene TRBV21-1 combines with J gene TRBJ2-4. TRBV21-1 is described as a pseudogene. Source material: memory CD4+ T cells sorted from blood. Subset indicated: CD45RA-negative fraction. In nucleotides, the CDR3 is TGTGCCGATATCCCCGAGGCCCTGTGGGCGAGTAAGGTCATTCAGTACTTC. It translates to CADIPEALWASKVIQYF.